Following are 7 T cell receptor beta chains from one sample sequenced in a study of blood T cell repertoires in COVID-19. Sequencing was performed with immunoSEQ multiplex PCR; in TCRdb, only in-frame clones are kept and a portion is missing. Of approximately 190,000 clones listed, 80% to 85% are singletons. Sequencing was performed on peripheral blood. These TCRs come from a human donor in a cohort sampled during active COVID-19.

This chain connects TRBV6-5 to TRBJ1-5; 10 positions agree with TRBD1. The CDR3 is 15 amino acids. CDR1 and CDR2 (germline): MNHEY, SVGAGI. After removal of 6 bases from V and 4 bases from J, the junction contained 6 bases not matched to a gene. CDR3 in DNA: TGTGCCAGCAGCGGGGGGACAGGGGTGAATCAGCCCCAGCATTTT. This translates into CASSGGTGVNQPQHF.

The V and J genes are TRBV7-3 and TRBJ2-1; no definite D call. Trimming pared 6 bases from V and 7 bases from J, leaving 10 bases between. This CDR3 contains 12 residues. Germline CDR1 SGHTA, CDR2 FQGTGA. The CDR3 coding sequence is TGTGCCAGCAGAGGATACGGGAATGAGCAGTTCTTC. Translating gives CASRGYGNEQFF.

The gene calls are TRBV3-1 (or the pseudogene TRBV3-2) and TRBJ2-2; 8 bases fit TRBD2. This CDR3 spans 17 amino acids. Germline V lookup: CDR1 LGHDT, CDR2 YNNKEL (reference sequence). With 1 base clipped from V and 6 bases from J, the junction kept 10 bases outside the gene matches. CDR3 bases: TGTGCCAGCAGCCAAGTTATGCGGGGGGCCACAGCCGGGGAGCTGTTTTTT. The encoded protein is CASSQVMRGATAGELFF.

The CDR3 region is CATSRDSASGETQYF. CDR3 DNA: TGTGCCACCAGCAGAGATTCGGCTAGTGGGGAGACCCAGTACTTC. The chain employs TRBV15 and TRBJ2-5; D call uncertain. Germline CDR1 is LNHNV and CDR2 is YYDKDF (reference sequence). There are 15 residues in the CDR3. V was clipped by 0 bases and J by 5 bases, with 13 bases between them.

The genes are TRBV6-1 and TRBJ1-3, with TRBD1 as a possible D gene (6 bases). Trimming removed 3 bases at V and 0 bases at J, with 12 bases between. Germline-derived CDR1 and CDR2 are MNHNS and SASEGT. This CDR3 contains 16 residues. The DNA of the CDR3 is TGTGCCAGCAGTGACCCCCGGACAGACTCTGGAAACACCATATATTTT. As protein: CASSDPRTDSGNTIYF.

V gene TRBV21-1 combines with J gene TRBJ1-2; the listed D gene, TRBD1, was not tested against the DNA. TRBV21-1 is a recognized pseudogene. This CDR3 contains 16 residues. CDR3 residues: CASSKDAGGSNYGYTF. The CDR3 nucleotides are TGTGCCAGCAGCAAAGACGCAGGGGGGTCTAACTATGGCTACACCTTC.

This clone was seen only once. The gene calls are TRBV28 and TRBJ2-5, with 13 bases matching TRBD2. CDR3 length equals 16 residues. Germline trimming cut 6 bases from V and 3 bases from J; bases unmatched to any gene: 7. CDR1 is MDHEN and CDR2 is SYDVKM in the germline V gene. The CDR3 sequence is CASSAGTSGVKETQYF. In nucleotides, the CDR3 is TGTGCCAGCAGCGCAGGGACTAGCGGGGTCAAAGAGACCCAGTACTTC. Full variable domain (missing parts from reference TRBV28 and TRBJ2-5): DVKVTQSSRYLVKRTGEKVFLECVQDMDHENMFWYRQDPGLGLRLIYFSYDVKMKEKGDIPEGYSVSREKKERFSLILESASTNQTSMYLCASSAGTSGVKETQYFGPGTRLLVL.